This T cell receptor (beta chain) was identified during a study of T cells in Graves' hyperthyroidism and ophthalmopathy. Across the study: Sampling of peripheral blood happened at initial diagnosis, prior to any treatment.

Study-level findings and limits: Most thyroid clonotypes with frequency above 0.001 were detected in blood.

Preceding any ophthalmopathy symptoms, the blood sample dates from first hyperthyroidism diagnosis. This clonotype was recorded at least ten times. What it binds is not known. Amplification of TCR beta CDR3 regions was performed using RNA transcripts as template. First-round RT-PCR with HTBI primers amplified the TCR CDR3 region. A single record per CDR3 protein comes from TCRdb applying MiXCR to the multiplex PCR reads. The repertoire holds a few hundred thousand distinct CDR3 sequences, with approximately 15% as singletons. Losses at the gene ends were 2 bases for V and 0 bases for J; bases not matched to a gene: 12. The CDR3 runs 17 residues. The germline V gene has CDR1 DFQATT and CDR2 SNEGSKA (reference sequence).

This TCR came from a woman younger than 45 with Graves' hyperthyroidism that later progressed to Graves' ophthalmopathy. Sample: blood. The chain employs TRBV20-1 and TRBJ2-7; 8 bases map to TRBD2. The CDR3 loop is CSARFKVAGLSSYEQYF. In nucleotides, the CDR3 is TGCAGTGCTAGATTTAAGGTAGCGGGGTTGAGCTCCTACGAGCAGTACTTC.